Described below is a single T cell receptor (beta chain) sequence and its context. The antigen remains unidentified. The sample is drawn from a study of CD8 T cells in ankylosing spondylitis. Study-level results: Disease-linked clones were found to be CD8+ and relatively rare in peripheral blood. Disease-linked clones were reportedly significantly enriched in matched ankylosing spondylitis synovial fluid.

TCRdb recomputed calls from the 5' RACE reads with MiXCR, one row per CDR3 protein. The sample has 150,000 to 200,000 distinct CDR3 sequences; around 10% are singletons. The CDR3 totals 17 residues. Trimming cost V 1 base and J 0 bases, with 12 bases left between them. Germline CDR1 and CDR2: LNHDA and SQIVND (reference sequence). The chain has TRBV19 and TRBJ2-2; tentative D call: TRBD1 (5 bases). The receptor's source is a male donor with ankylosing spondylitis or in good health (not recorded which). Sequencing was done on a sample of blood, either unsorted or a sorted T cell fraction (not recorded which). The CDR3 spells CASSIVTGYANTGELFF. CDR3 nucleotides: TGTGCCAGTAGTATAGTAACAGGATACGCGAACACCGGGGAGCTGTTTTTT.